These 5 T cell receptor beta chains came from one sample sequenced in a study of identical twins. TCRdb itself ran the 5' RACE reads through MiXCR, one entry per CDR3 protein. The table lists 400,000 or so distinct CDR3 sequences, approximately 8.7% of them singletons. The source material was naive T cells sorted from blood. The source of these receptors is a woman between 50 and 59 years old in good health.

This clonotype was counted ten times or more. The genes are TRBV7-9 and TRBJ2-3; D possibly corresponds to TRBD2 (5 bases). Trimming pared 0 bases from V and 4 bases from J, leaving 8 bases between. The CDR3 extends over 14 amino acids. Germline V CDR1 and CDR2: SEHNR, FQNEAQ (reference sequence). In DNA form, the CDR3 reads TGTGCCAGCAGCTTAGCGGGAGTGGCAGATACGCAGTATTTT. Amino acid sequence: CASSLAGVADTQYF.

For the CDR3, the DNA is TGTGCCTGGAGTGTACAAACCTACAATGAGCAGTTCTTC. Amino acid sequence: CAWSVQTYNEQFF. The V call is TRBV30, the J call TRBJ2-1, with no clear D. The germline gives CDR1 GTSNPN, CDR2 SVGIG (reference sequence). The ends were cut back, 0 bases at V and 2 bases at J, with 5 bases in the middle. The CDR3 has 13 residues.

This clonotype was counted only a few times. CDR3 region: CSVSQGAREKLFF. The CDR3 DNA sequence: TGCAGCGTTTCCCAGGGGGCAAGAGAAAAACTGTTTTTT. The rearrangement joins TRBV29-1 to TRBJ1-4, with 8 nucleotides matching TRBD1. Unmatched junction bases numbered 7, after V lost 5 bases and J lost 8 bases. Per the germline V gene, CDR1 is SQVTM and CDR2 is ANQGSEA. CDR3 length: 13 amino acids.

This clonotype was found many times. The chain is built from TRBV5-5 and TRBJ2-2, with unresolved D. V was shortened by 4 bases and J by 3 bases, with 7 bases between the two germline ends. CDR3 length: 13 residues. Germline V gene sequence: CDR1 SGHKS, CDR2 YYEKEE (reference sequence). The CDR3 protein is CASSGYHTGELFF. The CDR3 DNA follows: TGTGCCAGCAGCGGATACCACACCGGGGAGCTGTTTTTT.

This sequence joins TRBV7-3 and TRBJ2-2; D not certain. The V and J ends lost 8 bases and 0 bases respectively, with 10 bases between them. The germline V gene encodes CDR1 SGHTA and CDR2 FQGTGA. This CDR3 comprises 14 residues. CDR3 residues: CASGRQANTGELFF. The CDR3 nucleotides are TGTGCCAGCGGACGACAAGCGAACACCGGGGAGCTGTTTTTT.